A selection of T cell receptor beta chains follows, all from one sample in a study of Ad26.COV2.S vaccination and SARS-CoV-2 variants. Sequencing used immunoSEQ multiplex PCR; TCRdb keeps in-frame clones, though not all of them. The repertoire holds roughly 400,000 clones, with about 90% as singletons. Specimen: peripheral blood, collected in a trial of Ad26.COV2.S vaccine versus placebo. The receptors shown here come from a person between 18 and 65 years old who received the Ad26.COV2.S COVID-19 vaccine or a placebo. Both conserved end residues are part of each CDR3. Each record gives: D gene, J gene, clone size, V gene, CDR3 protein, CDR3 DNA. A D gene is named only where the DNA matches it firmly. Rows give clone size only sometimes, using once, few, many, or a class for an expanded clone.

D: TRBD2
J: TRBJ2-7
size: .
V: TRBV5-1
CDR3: CASSLGEGLGLGQYF
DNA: TGCGCCAGCAGCTTAGGGGAGGGCCTGGGTTTAGGGCAGTACTTC

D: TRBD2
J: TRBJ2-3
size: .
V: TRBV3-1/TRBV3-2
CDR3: CASSQRGRSDTQYF
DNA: TGTGCCAGCAGCCAACGCGGGAGATCCGATACGCAGTATTTT

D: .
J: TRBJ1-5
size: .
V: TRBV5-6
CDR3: CASSSGMEQPQHF
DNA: TGTGCCAGCAGCTCAGGGATGGAGCAGCCCCAGCATTTT

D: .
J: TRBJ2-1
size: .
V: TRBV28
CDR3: CASTLPGPYNEQFF
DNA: TGTGCCAGCACCCTCCCGGGTCCCTACAATGAGCAGTTCTTC

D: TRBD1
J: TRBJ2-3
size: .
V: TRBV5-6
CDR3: CASSLSDRDTQYF
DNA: TGTGCCAGCAGCCTTTCGGACAGGGACACGCAGTATTTT

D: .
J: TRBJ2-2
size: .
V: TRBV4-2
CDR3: CASSLIAVPLPNTGELFF
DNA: TGTGCCAGCAGCCTTATAGCGGTACCCCTCCCCAACACCGGGGAGCTGTTTTTT

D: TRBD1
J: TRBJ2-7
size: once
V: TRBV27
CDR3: CASQRQGAIYEQYF
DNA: TGTGCCAGCCAAAGACAGGGGGCTATTTACGAGCAGTACTTC

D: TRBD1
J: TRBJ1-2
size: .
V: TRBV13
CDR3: CASSPYGDRGLDGYTF
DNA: TGTGCCAGCAGCCCCTATGGGGACAGGGGTCTGGATGGCTACACCTTC

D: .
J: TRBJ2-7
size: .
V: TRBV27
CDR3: CASSSSPYEQYF
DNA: TGTGCCAGCAGTTCCAGCCCCTACGAGCAGTACTTC

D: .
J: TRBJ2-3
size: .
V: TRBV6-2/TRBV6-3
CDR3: CASSSTGLGTWRAPSTDTQYF
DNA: TGTGCCAGCAGTTCAACGGGACTTGGGACTTGGCGAGCGCCTAGCACAGATACGCAGTATTTT

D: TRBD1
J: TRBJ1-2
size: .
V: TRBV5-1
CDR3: CASSPDHGTGDGYTF
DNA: TGCGCCAGCAGCCCGGACCATGGGACAGGGGATGGCTACACCTTC

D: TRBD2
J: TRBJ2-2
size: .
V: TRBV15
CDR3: CATSRDGIAGRTTGELFF
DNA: TGTGCCACCAGCAGAGATGGGATAGCGGGAAGAACCACCGGGGAGCTGTTTTTT

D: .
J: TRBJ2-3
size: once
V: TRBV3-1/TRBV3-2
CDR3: CASSQSHTQYF
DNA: TGTGCCAGCAGCCAAAGCCACACGCAGTATTTT

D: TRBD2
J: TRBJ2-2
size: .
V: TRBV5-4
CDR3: CASSRGLAAGTGELFF
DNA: TGTGCCAGCAGTAGGGGACTAGCCGCGGGCACCGGGGAGCTGTTTTTT

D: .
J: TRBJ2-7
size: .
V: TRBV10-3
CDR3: CAISEVSTSYEQYF
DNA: TGTGCCATCAGTGAAGTGAGCACCTCCTACGAGCAGTACTTC

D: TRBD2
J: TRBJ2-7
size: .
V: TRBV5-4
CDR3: CASSPRGGNSYEQYF
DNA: TGTGCCAGCAGCCCCCGGGGGGGGAATTCCTACGAGCAGTACTTC

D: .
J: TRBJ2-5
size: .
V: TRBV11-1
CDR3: CASRTGPLQETQYF
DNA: TGTGCCAGCAGGACGGGACCGCTACAAGAGACCCAGTACTTC

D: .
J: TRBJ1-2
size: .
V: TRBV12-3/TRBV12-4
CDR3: CASNAAGRGGYTF
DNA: TGTGCCAGCAACGCGGCGGGCCGGGGTGGCTACACCTTC

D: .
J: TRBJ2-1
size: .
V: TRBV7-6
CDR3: CASSLGLEGNEQFF
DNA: TGTGCCAGCAGCTTAGGGCTAGAGGGAAATGAGCAGTTCTTC

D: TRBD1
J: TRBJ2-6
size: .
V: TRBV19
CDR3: CASNSPGGASGANVLTF
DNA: TGTGCCAGTAACTCCCCAGGGGGCGCATCTGGGGCCAACGTCCTGACTTTC

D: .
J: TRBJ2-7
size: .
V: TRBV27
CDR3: CASSFPGYEQYF
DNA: TGTGCCAGCAGTTTCCCCGGCTACGAGCAGTACTTC

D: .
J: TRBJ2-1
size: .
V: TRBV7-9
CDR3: CASSSGTPDEQFF
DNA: TGTGCCAGCAGCTCCGGGACTCCTGACGAGCAGTTCTTC

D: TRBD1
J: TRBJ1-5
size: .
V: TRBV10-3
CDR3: CAISADRGNQPQHF
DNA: TGTGCCATCAGTGCTGACAGGGGCAATCAGCCCCAGCATTTT

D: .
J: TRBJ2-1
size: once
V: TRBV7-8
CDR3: CASSFVSGGISYNEQFF
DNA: TGTGCCAGCAGCTTTGTTTCTGGGGGCATCTCCTACAATGAGCAGTTCTTC

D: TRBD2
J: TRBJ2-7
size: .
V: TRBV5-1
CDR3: CASSLKLGGSSYEQYF
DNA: TGCGCCAGCAGCTTGAAGTTAGGCGGGAGCTCCTACGAGCAGTACTTC

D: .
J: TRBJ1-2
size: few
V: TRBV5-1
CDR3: CASSLDGGTSYGYTF
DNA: TGCGCCAGCAGCTTGGATGGGGGAACAAGCTATGGCTACACCTTC

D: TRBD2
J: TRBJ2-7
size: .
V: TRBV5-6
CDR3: CASSREGYEQYF
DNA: TGTGCCAGCAGCAGGGAGGGCTACGAGCAGTACTTC

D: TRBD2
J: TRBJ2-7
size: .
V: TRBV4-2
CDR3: CASSQETSGNYEQYF
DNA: TGTGCCAGCAGCCAAGAAACTAGCGGCAACTACGAGCAGTACTTC

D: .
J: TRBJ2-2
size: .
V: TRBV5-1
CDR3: CASSWENTGELFF
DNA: TGCGCCAGCAGCTGGGAGAACACCGGGGAGCTGTTTTTT

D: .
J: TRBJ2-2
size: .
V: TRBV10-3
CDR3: CAISKNTGELFF
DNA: TGTGCCATCAGTAAGAACACCGGGGAGCTGTTTTTT

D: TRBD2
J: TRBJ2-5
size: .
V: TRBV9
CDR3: CASSSREGLQTQYF
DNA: TGTGCCAGCAGCTCCCGGGAGGGCCTACAGACCCAGTACTTC

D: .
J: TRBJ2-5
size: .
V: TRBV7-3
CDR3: CASSPQGRQETQYF
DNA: TGTGCCAGCAGCCCCCAGGGTCGGCAAGAGACCCAGTACTTC

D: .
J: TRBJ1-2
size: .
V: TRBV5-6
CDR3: CASSFPGANGYTF
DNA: TGTGCCAGCAGCTTTCCGGGGGCAAATGGCTACACCTTC

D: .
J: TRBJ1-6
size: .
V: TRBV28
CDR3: CASSFLRQASSSYNSPLHF
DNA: TGTGCCAGCAGTTTCTTAAGACAGGCGTCGAGCTCCTATAATTCACCCCTCCACTTT

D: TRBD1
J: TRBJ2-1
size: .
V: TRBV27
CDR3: CASSIDRGNYNEQFF
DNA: TGTGCCAGCAGTATCGACAGGGGGAACTACAATGAGCAGTTCTTC

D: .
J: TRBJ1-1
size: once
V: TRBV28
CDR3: CASSPPTENTEAFF
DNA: TGTGCCAGCAGCCCCCCGACAGAGAACACTGAAGCTTTCTTT

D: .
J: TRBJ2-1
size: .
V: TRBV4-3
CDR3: CASSQGAGLDSYNEQFF
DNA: TGCGCCAGCAGCCAAGGGGCGGGACTGGACTCCTACAATGAGCAGTTCTTC

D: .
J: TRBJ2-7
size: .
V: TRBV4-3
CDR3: CASSQDLRGIYEQYF
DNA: TGCGCCAGCAGCCAAGATCTCAGGGGTATCTACGAGCAGTACTTC

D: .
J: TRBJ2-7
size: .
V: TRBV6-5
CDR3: CASSYSASTYEQYF
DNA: TGTGCCAGCAGTTACTCGGCATCTACCTACGAGCAGTACTTC

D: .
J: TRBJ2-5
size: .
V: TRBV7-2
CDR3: CASSLESFGTGTQYF
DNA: TGTGCCAGCAGCTTAGAGAGCTTCGGGACGGGGACCCAGTACTTC

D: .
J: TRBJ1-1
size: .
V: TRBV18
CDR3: CASSLFLDSKMNTEAFF
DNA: TGTGCCAGCTCATTATTTCTGGACAGCAAGATGAACACTGAAGCTTTCTTT

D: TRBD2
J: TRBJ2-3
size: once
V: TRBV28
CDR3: CASSFFRGRSLATDTQYF
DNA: TGTGCCAGCAGTTTCTTCCGCGGGAGGTCTCTAGCAACAGATACGCAGTATTTT

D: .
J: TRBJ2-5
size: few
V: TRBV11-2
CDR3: CASSLGNQGETQYF
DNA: TGTGCCAGCAGCTTAGGGAACCAGGGGGAGACCCAGTACTTC

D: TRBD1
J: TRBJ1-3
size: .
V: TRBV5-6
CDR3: CASSSGTDSGNTIYF
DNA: TGTGCCAGCAGCTCGGGGACAGACTCTGGAAACACCATATATTTT

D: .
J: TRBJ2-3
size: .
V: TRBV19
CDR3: CASSMGLRTDTQYF
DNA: TGTGCCAGTAGTATGGGCCTTCGCACAGATACGCAGTATTTT

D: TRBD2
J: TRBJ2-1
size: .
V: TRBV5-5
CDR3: CASVLTSGRSGEQFF
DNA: TGTGCCAGCGTACTGACTAGCGGGAGATCTGGGGAGCAGTTCTTC

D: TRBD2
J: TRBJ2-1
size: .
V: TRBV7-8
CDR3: CASSLVIGLALDNEQFF
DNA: TGTGCCAGCAGCTTAGTTATTGGACTAGCGCTCGACAATGAGCAGTTCTTC

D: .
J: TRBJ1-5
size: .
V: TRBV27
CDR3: CASSPNPQGQPQHF
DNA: TGTGCCAGCAGTCCGAATCCACAAGGACAGCCCCAGCATTTT

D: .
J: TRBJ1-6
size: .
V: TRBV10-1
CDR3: CASIRGAENSPLHF
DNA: TGCGCCAGCATCCGGGGGGCGGAAAATTCACCCCTCCACTTT

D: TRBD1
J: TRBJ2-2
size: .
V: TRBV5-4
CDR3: CASSKQGAKTGELFF
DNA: TGTGCCAGCTCCAAACAGGGGGCTAAGACCGGGGAGCTGTTTTTT

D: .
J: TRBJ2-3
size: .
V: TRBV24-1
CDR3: CATSGGVSTDTQYF
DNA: TGTGCCACCAGTGGGGGGGTAAGCACAGATACGCAGTATTTT

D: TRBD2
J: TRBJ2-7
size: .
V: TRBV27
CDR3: CASTLSGRSSYEQYF
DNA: TGTGCCAGCACCCTTAGCGGGAGAAGCTCCTACGAGCAGTACTTC

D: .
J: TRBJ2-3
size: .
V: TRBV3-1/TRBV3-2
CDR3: CASSQVGPEAQYF
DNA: TGTGCCAGCAGCCAAGTGGGCCCCGAGGCGCAGTATTTT

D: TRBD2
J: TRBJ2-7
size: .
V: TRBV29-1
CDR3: CSVIVAGEYEQYF
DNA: TGCAGCGTTATCGTAGCGGGAGAGTACGAGCAGTACTTC

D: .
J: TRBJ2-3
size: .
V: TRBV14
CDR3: CASSQGPVDTQYF
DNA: TGTGCCAGCAGCCAAGGGCCGGTAGATACGCAGTATTTT

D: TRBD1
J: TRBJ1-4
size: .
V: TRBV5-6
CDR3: CASSFGAGGDEKLFF
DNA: TGTGCCAGCAGCTTTGGGGCAGGGGGCGATGAAAAACTGTTTTTT

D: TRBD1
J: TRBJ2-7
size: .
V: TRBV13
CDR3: CASSLARQGQYF
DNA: TGTGCCAGCAGCTTAGCCCGACAGGGGCAGTACTTC

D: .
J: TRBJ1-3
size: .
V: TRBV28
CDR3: CASSTTGIHSGNTIYF
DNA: TGTGCCAGCAGTACTACCGGGATCCACTCTGGAAACACCATATATTTT